A single sample gave rise to the 16 T cell receptor beta chains below, sequenced in a study of OX40 agonist ivuxolimab in advanced cancers. Method: immunoSEQ multiplex PCR; TCRdb's copy keeps in-frame clones and lacks some. Of almost 85,000 clones listed, 89% are singletons. This specimen was CD4+ or CD8+ T cells sorted from blood, taken in a trial of the OX40 agonist ivuxolimab. The receptors were gathered from an adult with an advanced solid tumor such as melanoma, head and neck, liver or kidney cancer.

The chain combines TRBV6-5 with TRBJ1-6; a possible D gene is TRBD1 (5 bases). The CDR3 sequence is 15 residues long. Between the trimmed V and J ends, which lost 7 bases and 6 bases, there was a span of 16 bases. CDR1 and CDR2 from the germline V gene are MNHEY and SVGAGI. Written as DNA, the CDR3 is TGTGCCAGCAACCTCTTGGGGGACGTTAATTCACCCCTCCACTTT. Translating gives CASNLLGDVNSPLHF.

The sample holds one count of this clone. This chain joins TRBV11-2 and TRBJ2-3; 8 bases fit TRBD1. Germline V CDR1 and CDR2: SGHAT, FQNNGV. With 6 bases clipped from V and 4 bases from J, the junction kept 9 bases outside the gene matches. The CDR3 contains 15 residues. The CDR3 sequence: CASRPPGTGSDTQYF. The CDR3 DNA follows: TGTGCCAGCAGACCGCCCGGGACAGGATCAGATACGCAGTATTTT.

Comments on this clone: The identical CDR3 is also encoded by other nucleotide sequences in the sample. The CDR3 loop reads CASSRTSGSYNEQFF. For the CDR3, the DNA is TGTGCCAGCAGCCGTACTAGCGGCTCCTACAATGAGCAGTTCTTC. V usage is TRBV7-2 and J usage is TRBJ2-1, with TRBD2 identical over 8 bases. Germline CDR1 is SGHTA and CDR2 is FQGNSA. V trimming: 5 bases; J trimming: 0 bases; junction bases outside the gene matches: 3. The CDR3 covers 15 residues.

This clone has just a few counts. The chain employs TRBV5-1 and TRBJ2-3, with D possibly called TRBD1 or TRBD2 (5 bases each). V lost 0 bases and J 2 bases, leaving 13 bases between the germline ends. The CDR3 extends over 16 amino acids. Germline V gene sequence: CDR1 SGHRS, CDR2 YFSETQ. This CDR3 reads CASSLEGPGNTDTQYF. In DNA, the CDR3 is TGCGCCAGCAGCTTGGAGGGACCGGGAAACACAGATACGCAGTATTTT.

A single count supports this clone. CDR3 bases: TGTGCCAGCAGGTCTGGCGGATACACAGATACGCAGTATTTT. This codes for CASRSGGYTDTQYF. This rearrangement joins TRBV2 to TRBJ2-3; D remains ambiguous. CDR1 and CDR2 from the germline V gene are SNHLY and FYNNEI. CDR3 length equals 14 residues. V lost 6 bases to trimming and J lost 2 bases, with 12 bases between them.

The chain carries TRBV5-4 and TRBJ1-4; D is uncertain. The germline gives CDR1 SGHNT, CDR2 YYREEE (reference sequence). Trimming took 2 bases from V and 7 from J, leaving 12 bases between them. The length of the CDR3 is 14 residues. CDR3 nucleotides: TGTGCCAGCAGCTTAGGAGGGTCGAGTGAAAAACTGTTTTTT. Translation: CASSLGGSSEKLFF.

The chain uses TRBV7-9 and TRBJ2-5, with 9 bases that match TRBD2. From germline, CDR1 is SEHNR and CDR2 FQNEAQ (reference sequence). J was trimmed by 1 base and V by 5 bases; bases with no gene match: 2. CDR3 length: 14 amino acids. The CDR3 coding sequence is TGTGCCAGCAGCGGTAGCGGGAGCCAAGAGACCCAGTACTTC. Translating it yields CASSGSGSQETQYF.

V usage is TRBV9 and J usage is TRBJ2-1, with no clear D. V shed 0 bases and J shed 2 bases, with 9 bases lying between them. The CDR3 extends over 15 amino acids. The V gene's germline CDR1 is SGDLS and CDR2 YYNGEE. Here the CDR3 DNA reads TGTGCCAGCAGCGTAGCGCTCACCGCCTACAATGAGCAGTTCTTC. Amino acid sequence: CASSVALTAYNEQFF.

About this clone: Different DNA sequences within this sample yield the same CDR3. The chain couples TRBV10-3 to TRBJ2-3; no clear D gene. Germline assignment: CDR1 ENHRY and CDR2 SYGVKD. Trimming pared 2 bases from V and 6 bases from J, leaving 3 bases between. This CDR3 region has 11 residues. Written as DNA, the CDR3 is TGTGCCATCAGTGAGGCGGATACGCAGTATTTT. Protein sequence: CAISEADTQYF.

This clone was seen just once. The chain joins TRBV28 to TRBJ2-5, with a tentative D call TRBD2 (6 bases). The V and J ends lost 2 bases and 5 bases respectively, with 9 bases between them. CDR3 length: 13 residues. Germline V lookup: CDR1 MDHEN, CDR2 SYDVKM. The CDR3 DNA reads TGTGCCAGCAGTTTACTAGCGCAGGAGACCCAGTACTTC. As protein: CASSLLAQETQYF.

V is TRBV6-1 and J is TRBJ1-5; D is unclear. Germline-derived CDR1 and CDR2 are MNHNS and SASEGT. Trimming pared 1 base from V and 0 bases from J, leaving 16 bases between. This CDR3 is 18 amino acids long. The CDR3: CASSEGYVGSYSNQPQHF. CDR3 DNA sequence: TGTGCCAGCAGTGAAGGGTATGTGGGTTCCTATAGCAATCAGCCCCAGCATTTT.

The gene calls are TRBV7-9 and TRBJ2-7, with 8 bases identical to TRBD2. The length of the CDR3 is 14 residues. V shed 2 bases and J 3 bases; nucleotides not matched to a gene: 3. Germline CDR1 reads SEHNR; CDR2 reads FQNEAQ (reference sequence). As DNA, the CDR3 is TGTGCCAGCAGCTTAAGCGGGAGAGGCTACGAGCAGTACTTC. This codes for CASSLSGRGYEQYF.

This clone was observed a single time. This chain connects TRBV4-1 to TRBJ1-2, with unresolved D. Germline CDR1 and CDR2: MGHRA and YSYEKL. Deletions cut 0 bases from V and 5 bases from J, with 4 bases between. This CDR3 region has 12 residues. The DNA of the CDR3 is TGCGCCAGCAGCCAAGAGGGTTATGGCTACACCTTC. It translates to CASSQEGYGYTF.

The chain carries TRBV2 and TRBJ1-3, with D tentatively TRBD1 (6 bases). Germline V gene data show CDR1 as SNHLY and CDR2 as FYNNEI. V was clipped by 8 bases and J by 2 bases, with 13 bases between them. This CDR3 comprises 14 residues. The CDR3 nucleotides are TGTGCCAGCCGCGGGACACTCACTGGAAACACCATATATTTT. It yields the protein CASRGTLTGNTIYF.

The rearrangement links TRBV7-9 to TRBJ1-1, with TRBD1 identical over 7 bases. The length of the CDR3 is 16 residues. Germline assignment: CDR1 SEHNR and CDR2 FQNEAQ (reference sequence). Losses at the gene ends were 3 bases for V and 1 base for J; bases not matched to a gene: 8. The CDR3 here is CASSFSPGTENTEAFF. The CDR3 nucleotides read TGTGCCAGCAGCTTCAGTCCCGGGACAGAGAACACTGAAGCTTTCTTT.

J is TRBJ2-2 and V is TRBV5-6; D not certain. This CDR3 comprises 16 residues. The V gene's germline CDR1 is SGHDT and CDR2 YYEEEE. Trimming took off 4 bases at V and 0 bases at J, with 13 bases between the two ends. The CDR3 is CASSNLRRANTGELFF. The CDR3 DNA is TGTGCCAGCAGCAATTTGAGGAGAGCGAACACCGGGGAGCTGTTTTTT.